This T cell receptor beta chain originates from a study of early T cells in non-severe SARS-CoV-2 infection. Turning to the study itself: Bulk RNA isolated from unsorted whole blood underwent sequencing; chains were not paired. Study-wide findings and caveats: Clonotype matching in VDJdb favored anti-spike CD8 responses and did not capture private and CD4 specificities.

Unique molecular identifier tags were affixed to discrete cDNA molecules. TCRdb reprocessed the 5' RACE reads via MiXCR and lists one record per CDR3 protein. The repertoire consists of about 52,000 distinct CDR3 sequences, with roughly 11% occurring once and the leading ten covering 10% to 13%. CDR3 length equals 14 residues. Germline V gene sequence: CDR1 MDHEN, CDR2 SYDVKM. Trimming shortened V by 10 bases and J by 3 bases, and 18 bases separated the two germline ends. As concerns this clonotype: Its antigen is currently unknown.

The receptor's source is an adult who was a healthcare worker with PCR-confirmed SARS-CoV-2 infection or an uninfected control (not recorded which). The chain joins TRBV28 to TRBJ1-2; weak D call: TRBD1 (6 bases). Sequenced: whole blood. For the CDR3, the DNA is TGTGCCACCCTACAACAGGGTCCAGACTATGGCTACACCTTC. Amino acids: CATLQQGPDYGYTF.